This TCR beta chain was sequenced during a study of CD4+ T cells in melanoma. Findings and limits, study-wide: CD8+ T cell, macrophage and B cell function reportedly correlated with neoantigen-specific CD4+ T cells. Neoantigen-specific CD4+ T cells in melanoma reportedly had diverse differentiation states.

CDR3 length: 15 amino acids. Unmatched junction bases numbered 5, after V lost 1 base and J lost 2 bases. In germline, CDR1 is SGHRS, CDR2 YFSETQ. Only in-frame clones appear in the TCRdb table, and some are missing; sequencing was by immunoSEQ multiplex PCR. The top ten hold 1.5% of the sample, which has some 150,000 clones, around 90% seen once. Comments on this clone: Its target is not known.

This sequence was found in a human donor with melanoma. The gene calls are TRBV5-1 and TRBJ2-5, with 7 bases lining up with TRBD1. The CDR3, as DNA: TGCGCCAGCAGCTTGCTGGACAGGCATCAAGAGACCCAGTACTTC. It is translated as CASSLLDRHQETQYF.